Below are 6 T cell receptor beta chains sequenced from a single sample in a study of control samples from healthy donors and cancer patients. The repertoire was sequenced with immunoSEQ multiplex PCR; TCRdb's copy has only in-frame clones and lacks some. Counted here are 150,000 to 200,000 clones, roughly 90% occurring once; the ten biggest clones make up roughly 0.7%. The sample comprised blood. The receptors come from a woman in her twenties or thirties in good health.

The table lists this clone with a count of one. This chain uses TRBV6-5 with TRBJ2-5; 7 bases are shared with TRBD2. CDR3 length: 15 residues. Germline V gives CDR1 MNHEY, CDR2 SVGAGI. With 6 bases clipped from V and 3 bases from J, the junction kept 10 bases outside the gene matches. DNA of the CDR3: TGTGCCAGCAGCACTCCTAGCGGTGTGGAAGAGACCCAGTACTTC. Protein product: CASSTPSGVEETQYF.

V is TRBV15 and J is TRBJ2-1, with 9 bases aligning to TRBD2. This CDR3 spans 20 amino acids. V trimming: 4 bases; J trimming: 1 base; junction bases outside the gene matches: 17. In germline, CDR1 is LNHNV, CDR2 YYDKDF (reference sequence). CDR3 sequence reads: CATSTTGEREAAWSYNEQFF. For the CDR3, the DNA is TGTGCCACCAGCACCACTGGGGAGCGGGAGGCAGCCTGGTCCTACAATGAGCAGTTCTTC.

This clone was seen a handful of times. This chain uses TRBV2 with TRBJ2-1; 9 nucleotides align to TRBD2. From germline, CDR1 is SNHLY and CDR2 FYNNEI. This CDR3 has 16 residues. V lost 5 bases to trimming and J lost 3 bases; unmatched junction nucleotides: 8. The CDR3 sequence: CASSLVRLAVYNEQFF. The DNA for the CDR3 is TGTGCCAGCAGTCTTGTCCGACTAGCGGTCTACAATGAGCAGTTCTTC.

The chain recombines TRBV27 with TRBJ2-1; the match to TRBD1 covers 10 bases. Germline CDR1 MNHEY, CDR2 SMNVEV (reference sequence). This CDR3 region has 14 residues. Trimming cost V 8 bases and J 7 bases; bases outside gene matches: 8. Here the CDR3 reads CASRGTGDWNEQFF. The DNA for the CDR3 is TGTGCCAGCCGGGGGACAGGGGATTGGAATGAGCAGTTCTTC.

The chain has TRBV29-1 and TRBJ2-2; 8 bases agree with TRBD2. This CDR3 contains 14 residues. CDR1 and CDR2 from the germline V gene are SQVTM and ANQGSEA. J was trimmed by 7 bases and V by 3 bases; bases with no gene match: 7. For the CDR3, the DNA is TGCAGCGTTGAGGGCGGGAGGTGGGGCGGGGAGCTGTTTTTT. It encodes CSVEGGRWGGELFF.

This clone has a handful of counts. The V gene is TRBV11-2, the J gene TRBJ2-3, with D perhaps matching TRBD1 (5 bases). V was pared by 5 bases and J by 2 bases, with 17 bases between. This CDR3 region has 16 residues. Germline V gene data show CDR1 as SGHAT and CDR2 as FQNNGV. CDR3 bases: TGTGCCAGCAGCCACTCGAATCCAGGGCCCACAGATACGCAGTATTTT. Translated: CASSHSNPGPTDTQYF.